The 8 T cell receptor beta chains presented below share a single source sample, sequenced in a study of T-cell memory formation after mild COVID-19. In TCRdb, the 5' RACE reads were re-called with MiXCR into one record per CDR3 protein. The sample consists of fewer than 700,000 distinct CDR3 sequences, about a sixth of them appearing once. The sequencing input was PBMCs or a T cell subset sorted from them (not recorded which). The receptors come from an adult woman who had mild COVID-19 (a few samples of this study predate the infection). Cell type and time point are not known.

The chain carries TRBV12-3 or TRBV12-4 and TRBJ2-3, with D perhaps assigned TRBD1 or TRBD2 (5 bases each). The CDR3 totals 18 residues. The germline V and J ends were trimmed by 1 base and 8 bases, with 25 bases remaining between them. CDR3 residues: CASSLGHLGTEDMATQYF. CDR3 DNA sequence: TGTGCCAGCAGTTTAGGGCACCTCGGGACGGAGGACATGGCTACGCAGTATTTT.

The rearrangement uses TRBV5-6 and TRBJ1-1, with no clear D. V gave up 2 bases and J gave up 0 bases, with 11 bases separating them. Germline CDR1 SGHDT, CDR2 YYEEEE. This CDR3 contains 15 residues. This CDR3 is CASSFPSRLNTEAFF. For the CDR3, the DNA is TGTGCCAGCAGCTTTCCCTCTCGACTGAACACTGAAGCTTTCTTT.

This chain links TRBV5-1 with TRBJ2-7, with D maybe TRBD2 (5 bases). The CDR3 has 14 residues. Germline assignment: CDR1 SGHRS and CDR2 YFSETQ. The ends were cut back, 4 bases at V and 3 bases at J, with 14 bases in the middle. DNA for the CDR3: TGCGCCAGCAGCCCCCAACGGCGGGTCTACGAGCAGTACTTC. Protein: CASSPQRRVYEQYF.

This clonotype was seen ten or more times. The chain recombines TRBV5-1 with TRBJ2-7; D possibly corresponds to TRBD2 (6 bases). V shed 0 bases and J shed 1 base, with 11 bases lying between them. The CDR3 consists of 15 residues. Per the germline V gene, CDR1 is SGHRS and CDR2 is YFSETQ. The DNA for the CDR3 is TGCGCCAGCAGCTTGGATATTAGCGGTTCCTACGAGCAGTACTTC. This encodes CASSLDISGSYEQYF. The whole variable domain, filled in from reference TRBV5-1 and TRBJ2-7, reads KAGVTQTPRYLIKTRGQQVTLSCSPISGHRSVSWYQQTPGQGLQFLFEYFSETQRNKGNFPGRFSGRQFSNSRSEMNVSTLELGDSALYLCASSLDISGSYEQYFGPGTRLTVT.

The gene calls are TRBV7-6 and TRBJ2-6; possibly TRBD1 for D (6 bases). The CDR3 runs to 17 residues. Germline lookup yields CDR1 SGHVS and CDR2 FNYEAQ. The V and J ends lost 5 bases and 0 bases respectively, with 14 bases between them. CDR3 amino acids: CASSQWTAASGANVLTF. The DNA of the CDR3 is TGTGCCAGCAGCCAATGGACAGCGGCCTCTGGGGCCAACGTCCTGACTTTC.

V gene TRBV20-1 combines with J gene TRBJ1-1; perhaps TRBD1 as D (5 bases). V lost 3 bases and J 2 bases, leaving 13 bases between the germline ends. The CDR3 is 14 amino acids. Germline CDR1 is DFQATT and CDR2 is SNEGSKA (reference sequence). For the CDR3, the DNA is TGCAGTGCTAGGGACACAGGACGTAACACTGAAGCTTTCTTT. Translation: CSARDTGRNTEAFF.

In this sample, this clonotype turned up a few times. The chain employs TRBV7-9 and TRBJ2-3; D remains unclear. The germline V gene has CDR1 SEHNR and CDR2 FQNEAQ (reference sequence). This CDR3 has 12 amino acids. Trimming took 7 bases from V and 2 from J, leaving 7 bases between them. The CDR3 bases are TGTGCCAGCACCGAATCCACAGATACGCAGTATTTT. This gives the protein CASTESTDTQYF.

The CDR3 DNA follows: TGTGCCAGCAGTGGGACCTACAATGAGCAGTTCTTC. Protein: CASSGTYNEQFF. The rearrangement links TRBV12-3 or TRBV12-4 to TRBJ2-1; D is uncertain. Trimming cost V 5 bases and J 2 bases, with 4 bases left between them. The CDR3 sequence is 12 residues long.